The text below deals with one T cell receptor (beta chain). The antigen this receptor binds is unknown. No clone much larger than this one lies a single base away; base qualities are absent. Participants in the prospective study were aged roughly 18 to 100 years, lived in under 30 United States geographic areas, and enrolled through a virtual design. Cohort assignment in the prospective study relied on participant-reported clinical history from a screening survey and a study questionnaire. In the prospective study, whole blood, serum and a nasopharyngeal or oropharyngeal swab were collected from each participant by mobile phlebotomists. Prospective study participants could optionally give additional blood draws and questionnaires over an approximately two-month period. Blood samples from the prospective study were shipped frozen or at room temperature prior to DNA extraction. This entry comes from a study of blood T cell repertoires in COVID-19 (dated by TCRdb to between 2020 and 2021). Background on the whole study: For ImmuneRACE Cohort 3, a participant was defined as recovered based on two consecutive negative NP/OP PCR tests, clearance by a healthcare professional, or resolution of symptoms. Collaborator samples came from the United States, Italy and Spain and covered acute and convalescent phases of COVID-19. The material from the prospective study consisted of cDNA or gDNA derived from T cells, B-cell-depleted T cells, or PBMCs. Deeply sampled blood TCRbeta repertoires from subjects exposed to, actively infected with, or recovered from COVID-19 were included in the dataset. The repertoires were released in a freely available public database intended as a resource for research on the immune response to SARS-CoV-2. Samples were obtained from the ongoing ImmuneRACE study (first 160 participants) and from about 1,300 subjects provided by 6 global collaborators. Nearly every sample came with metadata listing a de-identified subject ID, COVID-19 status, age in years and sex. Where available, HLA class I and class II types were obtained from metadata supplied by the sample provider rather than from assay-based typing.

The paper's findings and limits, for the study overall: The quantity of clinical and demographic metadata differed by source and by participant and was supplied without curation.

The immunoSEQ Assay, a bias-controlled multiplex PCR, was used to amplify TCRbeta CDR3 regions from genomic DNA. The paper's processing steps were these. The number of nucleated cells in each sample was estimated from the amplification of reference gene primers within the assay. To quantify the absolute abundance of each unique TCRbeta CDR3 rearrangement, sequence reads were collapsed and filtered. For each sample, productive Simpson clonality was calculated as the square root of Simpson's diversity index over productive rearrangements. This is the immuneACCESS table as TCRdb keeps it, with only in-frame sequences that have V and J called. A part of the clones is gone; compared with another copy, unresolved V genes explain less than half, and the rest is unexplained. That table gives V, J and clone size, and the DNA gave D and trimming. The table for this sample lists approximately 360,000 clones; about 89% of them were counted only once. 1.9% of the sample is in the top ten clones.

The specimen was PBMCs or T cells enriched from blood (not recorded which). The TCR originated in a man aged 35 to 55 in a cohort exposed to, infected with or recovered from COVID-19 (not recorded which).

CDR3 reads: CASSKEERTENTGELFF. The nucleotides read TGTGCCAGCAGCAAAGAGGAAAGGACAGAGAACACCGGGGAGCTGTTTTTT. This sequence uses TRBV21-1 and TRBJ2-2; TRBD1, the table's D call, lacks a check against the DNA. TRBV21-1 counts as a pseudogene. Inclusive of the bounding cysteine and phenylalanine, the CDR3 is 17 residues long. The sequence is cut down to CDR3 DNA, 51 bases in frame from base 1.